This TCR beta chain came from a study of cytomegalovirus exposure and HLA in healthy donors. The germline CDR1 and CDR2 sequences are MGHRA and YSYEKL. CDR3 length: 15 amino acids. V was shortened by 0 bases and J by 7 bases, with 13 bases between the two germline ends. Primers included in the PCR were 60 Vbeta and 13 Jbeta primers. Only in-frame clones appear in the TCRdb table, and some are missing; sequencing was by immunoSEQ multiplex PCR. The specimen's table records 150,000 to 200,000 clones. The sequenced sample was PBMCs. The receptor was derived from a woman under 30 in good health and CMV-seropositive. The chain uses TRBV4-1 and TRBJ1-5; possibly TRBD1 for D (5 bases). The CDR3 bases are TGCGCCAGCAGCCAAGAGCCGGGGGGAAGACAGCCCCAGCATTTT. Its protein product is CASSQEPGGRQPQHF.